This T cell receptor beta chain is from a study of OX40 agonist ivuxolimab in advanced cancers. The germline CDR1 and CDR2 sequences are KGHSH and LQKENI. Trimming cost V 4 bases and J 0 bases; bases outside gene matches: 9. There are 16 residues in the CDR3. Measured with immunoSEQ multiplex PCR; TCRdb has only the in-frame clones, and not every one. The sample yields around 50,000 clones, 70% to 90% seen once. This TCR derives from an adult with an advanced solid tumor such as melanoma, head and neck, liver or kidney cancer. The specimen was CD4+ or CD8+ T cells sorted from blood, collected in a trial of the OX40 agonist ivuxolimab. The rearrangement joins TRBV18 to TRBJ2-7; 7 positions agree with TRBD2. CDR3 nucleotide sequence: TGTGCCAGCTCACGTTTAGGCGGGGGTAGCTCCTACGAGCAGTACTTC. Translated, it gives CASSRLGGGSSYEQYF.